This TCR beta chain was sequenced during a study of T cell responses to AZD1222 COVID-19 vaccine. Here immunoSEQ multiplex PCR was the method, and the copy in TCRdb shows in-frame clones only, minus some. The sample includes approximately 130,000 clones, roughly 89% of them seen just once. Comment on this clone: No antigen is known for it.

The CDR3 extends over 13 amino acids. Trimming at V came to 8 bases and at J to 3 bases, leaving 7 bases not matched to a gene. Study-wide findings and caveats: Baseline seropositives among AZD1222 recipients totaled only five to seven. Vaccine-associated CD4 TCRs ranged over spike, dominating at 160-218 and 743-854. Among spike-specific TCRs, nearly half reportedly target unmutated variant regions. The study sampled repertoires only after the peak T cell response.

The sample here was peripheral blood, taken on day 0 of MenACWY control vaccination. The receptor was derived from an adult in good health. The chain links TRBV12-3 or TRBV12-4 to TRBJ2-7, with 7 bases fitting TRBD2. CDR3 nucleotide sequence: TGTGCCAGCGCTCCGGGGGAGGGCTACGAGCAGTACTTC. This codes for CASAPGEGYEQYF.